The clone carrying this T cell receptor (beta chain) was counted between two and nine times. What it recognizes is unknown. CDR1 and CDR2 from the germline V gene are SGHNT and YYREEE (reference sequence). J gave up 9 bases and V 4 bases, and 3 bases lay outside the gene matches. CDR3 length equals 13 residues. The data were obtained in a study of T cells after yellow fever vaccination. Overall study findings and caveats: Most clones from primary vaccination were detected again post-booster (about 95% CD4, around 88% CD8).

In making TCR cDNA, 5'RACE template switching added a universal primer site and UMIs to it. TCRdb re-derived calls from the 5' RACE reads in MiXCR, one entry per CDR3 protein. The sample lists about 400,000 distinct CDR3 sequences, under 7.5% occurring once. The genes are TRBV5-4 and TRBJ2-1; 11 nucleotides align to TRBD2. The clonotype comes from a man under 40 who received the YFV17D yellow fever vaccine. This specimen consisted of PBMCs, obtained 5 days after the yellow fever booster vaccination. CDR3 nucleotide sequence: TGTGCCAGCAGCCATAGCGGGAGGGTTGAGCAGTTCTTC. It specifies CASSHSGRVEQFF. The whole variable domain, filled in from reference TRBV5-4 and TRBJ2-1, reads ETGVTQSPTHLIKTRGQQVTLRCSSQSGHNTVSWYQQALGQGPQFIFQYYREEENGRGNFPPRFSGLQFPNYSSELNVNALELDDSALYLCASSHSGRVEQFFGPGTRLTVL.